The 15 T cell receptor beta chains below were found in one sample sequenced in a study of blood T cell repertoires in COVID-19. Produced via immunoSEQ multiplex PCR; TCRdb's table is partial and in-frame only. In the table there are under 400,000 clones, 86% of which are singletons. Sequenced sample: PBMCs or T cells enriched from blood (not recorded which). All receptors derive from a woman between 40 and 50 years old with acute COVID-19.

V usage is TRBV7-2 and J usage is TRBJ2-1; possibly TRBD2 for D (6 bases). There are 16 residues in the CDR3. Germline V lookup: CDR1 SGHTA, CDR2 FQGNSA. V was clipped by 3 bases and J by 4 bases, with 16 bases between them. CDR3 DNA sequence: TGTGCCAGCAGCTTCTTGGATAGCGGAAGATACAATGAGCAGTTCTTC. This codes for CASSFLDSGRYNEQFF. The full variable domain, rest sourced from reference TRBV7-2 and TRBJ2-1, is GAGVSQSPSNKVTEKGKDVELRCDPISGHTALYWYRQSLGQGLEFLIYFQGNSAPDKSGLPSDRFSAERTGGSVSTLTIQRTQQEDSAVYLCASSFLDSGRYNEQFFGPGTRLTVL.

This chain joins TRBV7-2 and TRBJ2-5, with TRBD2 identical over 10 bases. This CDR3 has 14 amino acids. Germline V gene lookup returns CDR1 SGHTA and CDR2 FQGNSA. V lost 5 bases to trimming and J lost 3 bases; unmatched junction nucleotides: 3. CDR3 sequence (DNA): TGTGCCAGCAGCCAAGCGGGAGGGGAAGAGACCCAGTACTTC. It codes for CASSQAGGEETQYF.

This rearrangement joins TRBV7-7 to TRBJ2-1; 9 bases line up with TRBD2. Germline CDR1 is SSHAT and CDR2 is FNYEAQ (reference sequence). V lost 1 base and J lost 3; bases outside the gene matches: 13. There are 19 residues in the CDR3. In nucleotides, the CDR3 is TGTGCCAGCAGCTTAGGCCCCAATGAGCGGGGGGTCCTCTACAATGAGCAGTTCTTC. Translating gives CASSLGPNERGVLYNEQFF.

The rearrangement links TRBV12-3 or TRBV12-4 to TRBJ1-4; D remains unclear. The CDR3 runs 12 residues. The V and J ends lost 6 bases and 8 bases respectively, with 10 bases between them. CDR3: CASRGIGEKLFF. As DNA, the CDR3 is TGTGCCAGCAGGGGTATCGGGGAAAAACTGTTTTTT.

This clone was detected only once. The rearrangement uses TRBV2 and TRBJ2-3; 14 bases fit TRBD2. The CDR3 runs 16 residues. Trimming removed 4 bases from V and 6 bases from J; junction bases left unmatched: 6. CDR1 is SNHLY and CDR2 is FYNNEI in the germline V gene. In DNA form, the CDR3 reads TGTGCCAGCAGTGGGGGACTAGCGGGAGTTACGGATACGCAGTATTTT. Translation: CASSGGLAGVTDTQYF.

This clone has more than one count but fewer than ten. This chain joins TRBV27 and TRBJ1-2; 8 nucleotides align to TRBD1. Germline CDR1 MNHEY, CDR2 SMNVEV (reference sequence). There are 16 residues in the CDR3. The V segment lost 2 bases and the J segment 6 bases; nucleotides outside the gene matches: 11. The CDR3 region is CASSLIASGQGHGYTF. The CDR3, as DNA: TGTGCCAGCAGTTTAATCGCCTCCGGACAGGGACATGGCTACACCTTC.

V gene TRBV7-2 combines with J gene TRBJ2-4, with 10 bases aligning to TRBD2. The CDR3 runs 16 residues. Trimming removed 4 bases from V and 5 bases from J; junction bases left unmatched: 8. Germline V gene sequence: CDR1 SGHTA, CDR2 FQGNSA. DNA of the CDR3: TGTGCCAGCAGCTATAAAGCGGGGGGGCGGGAAAACATTCAGTACTTC. It specifies CASSYKAGGRENIQYF.

The J gene is TRBJ1-6, the V gene TRBV9; possible D gene TRBD1, 6 bases. The CDR3 has 15 amino acids. Germline CDR1 is SGDLS and CDR2 is YYNGEE. V lost 0 bases to trimming and J lost 7 bases, with 11 bases between them. CDR3 nucleotides: TGTGCCAGCAGCGTAGGGGCAGGGGAAAATTCACCCCTCCACTTT. Translation: CASSVGAGENSPLHF.

This clone was seen just once. This sequence joins TRBV9 and TRBJ2-1; 7 bases agree with TRBD2. The CDR3 is 17 residues long. Germline CDR1 SGDLS, CDR2 YYNGEE. Trimming removed 4 bases from V and 5 bases from J; junction bases left unmatched: 15. CDR3 loop: CASSPTLLWGGDNEQFF. CDR3 nucleotide sequence: TGTGCCAGCAGCCCCACCCTCCTTTGGGGGGGGGACAATGAGCAGTTCTTC.

This chain connects TRBV3-1 (or the pseudogene TRBV3-2) to TRBJ2-1; 8 bases fit TRBD2. Trimming took 4 bases from V and 0 from J; bases not matched to a gene: 5. The CDR3 consists of 16 residues. CDR1 and CDR2 from the germline V gene are LGHDT and YNNKEL (reference sequence). The CDR3 region has the DNA TGTGCCAGCAGCCGGGGCGGGAGGAGCTCCTACAATGAGCAGTTCTTC. Its translation is CASSRGGRSSYNEQFF.

The chain joins TRBV27 to TRBJ2-7, with D possibly TRBD1 on 6 matching bases. CDR1 and CDR2 (germline): MNHEY, SMNVEV (reference sequence). V was trimmed by 5 bases and J by 2 bases, leaving 10 bases between them. The CDR3 extends over 13 amino acids. The CDR3 bases are TGTGCCAGCAGTCCGAGACAGGCCTACGAGCAGTACTTC. The encoded protein is CASSPRQAYEQYF.

V gene TRBV9 combines with J gene TRBJ2-5; TRBD1 matches 10 bases. Trimming took 3 bases from V and 2 from J; bases not matched to a gene: 13. Germline V gene sequence: CDR1 SGDLS, CDR2 YYNGEE. The CDR3 has 18 residues. CDR3 nucleotides: TGTGCCAGCAGCGCGCAGAACGGAGGGACAGGGGAACAAGAGACCCAGTACTTC. Protein product: CASSAQNGGTGEQETQYF.

The V gene is TRBV28, the J gene TRBJ2-4, with TRBD2 identical over 12 bases. The J segment lost 3 bases and the V segment lost 5 bases, leaving 5 bases of the junction unmatched. CDR3 size: 16 residues. The germline V gene encodes CDR1 MDHEN and CDR2 SYDVKM. CDR3: CASSPGLAGHKNIQYF. For the CDR3, the DNA is TGTGCCAGCAGTCCGGGACTAGCGGGTCACAAAAACATTCAGTACTTC.

The chain combines TRBV7-9 with TRBJ1-2; 10 positions agree with TRBD1. The CDR3 covers 13 residues. Germline V gives CDR1 SEHNR, CDR2 FQNEAQ (reference sequence). V was pared by 5 bases and J by 6 bases, with 3 bases of the junction left unmatched. The CDR3 DNA reads as TGTGCCAGCAGCACAGGGACAGGGGATGGCTACACCTTC. Translating gives CASSTGTGDGYTF.

By frequency in the sample, this clone is medium-sized. This chain connects TRBV27 to TRBJ2-2, with TRBD2 identical over 7 bases. The ends lost 6 bases at V and 2 bases at J; junction bases unmatched: 15. This CDR3 comprises 18 residues. Per germline, CDR1 MNHEY and CDR2 SMNVEV (reference sequence). The CDR3 is CASSADRLREANTGELFF. The CDR3 coding sequence is TGTGCCAGCAGCGCTGACAGACTACGGGAGGCCAACACCGGGGAGCTGTTTTTT.